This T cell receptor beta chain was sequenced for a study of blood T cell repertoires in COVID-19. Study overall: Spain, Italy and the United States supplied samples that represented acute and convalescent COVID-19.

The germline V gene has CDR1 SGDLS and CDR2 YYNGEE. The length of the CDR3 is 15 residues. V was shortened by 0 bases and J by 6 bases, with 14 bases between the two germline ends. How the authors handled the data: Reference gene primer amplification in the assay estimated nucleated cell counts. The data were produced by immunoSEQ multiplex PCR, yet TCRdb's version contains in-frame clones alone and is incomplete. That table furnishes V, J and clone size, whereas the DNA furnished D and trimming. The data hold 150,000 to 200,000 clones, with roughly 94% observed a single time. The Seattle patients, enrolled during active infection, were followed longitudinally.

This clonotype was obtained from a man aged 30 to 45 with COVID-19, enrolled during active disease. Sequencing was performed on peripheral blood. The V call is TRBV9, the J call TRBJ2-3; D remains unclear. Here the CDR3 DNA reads TGTGCCAGCAGCGTAGCTACAGTTGAGTCGGATACGCAGTATTTT. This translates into CASSVATVESDTQYF.